The 4 T cell receptor beta chains given below trace back to one sample, sequenced in a study of shared clonotypes between healthy human individuals. Repertoires were generated with immunoSEQ multiplex PCR, while TCRdb's copy carries only in-frame clones and drops some. The sample shows over 800,000 clones, approximately 92% of them seen only once. CD45RO-negative cells were positively selected for CCR7, leaving out terminally differentiated effector memory CD45RA+ cells. Sequences were obtained from naive CD8+ T cells sorted from blood. The receptors were sampled from a young man in good health.

J is TRBJ2-2 and V is TRBV27; 8 bases match TRBD1. Germline-derived CDR1 and CDR2 are MNHEY and SMNVEV (reference sequence). After removal of 4 bases from V and 2 bases from J, the junction contained 18 bases not matched to a gene. This CDR3 contains 20 residues. CDR3 sequence (DNA): TGTGCCAGCAGTTCACTAACTCAACGGGACAGGATCCTTAACACCGGGGAGCTGTTTTTT. This gives the protein CASSSLTQRDRILNTGELFF.

The chain has TRBV5-4 and TRBJ2-3, with 7 bases matching TRBD2. CDR3 length: 18 amino acids. The junction had 16 bases not matched to a gene; V was cut back by 4 bases and J by 2 bases. Germline lookup yields CDR1 SGHNT and CDR2 YYREEE (reference sequence). The CDR3 DNA is TGTGCCAGCAGCCCGGAAAGGGGTGCGGGAGTAAACACAGATACGCAGTATTTT. This sequence encodes CASSPERGAGVNTDTQYF.

The genes are TRBV27 and TRBJ1-1; D is unresolved. Trimming cost V 5 bases and J 0 bases, with 4 bases left between them. The germline gives CDR1 MNHEY, CDR2 SMNVEV (reference sequence). CDR3 length: 12 amino acids. The CDR3 DNA is TGTGCCAGCAGTCTAATGAACACTGAAGCTTTCTTT. Protein: CASSLMNTEAFF.

The CDR3 bases are TGTGCCAGCAGCCAAGTTTATCAAGAGACCCAGTACTTC. It is translated as CASSQVYQETQYF. The chain uses TRBV14 and TRBJ2-5; D is unresolved. CDR1 and CDR2 (germline): SGHDN, FVKESK. This CDR3 has 13 residues. The V gene lost 1 base and the J gene lost 2 bases, with 5 bases spanning the gap.